Listed below are T cell receptor beta chains from one sample, sequenced in a study of T and B cells in COVID-19 patients. TCRdb reprocessed the multiplex PCR reads with MiXCR, giving one entry per CDR3 protein. The sample contains around 11,000 distinct CDR3 sequences, around 30% of which appear only once. Input material: blood. All receptors come from a human donor with active COVID-19. Each CDR3 is given with its conserved first and last residue. The order of the fields is D gene, clone size, V gene, J gene, CDR3 protein, CDR3 DNA. A D gene is named only where the DNA matches it firmly. The size field is filled for only some rows; it gives once, few, many or a size class.

NA	NA	TRBV5-6	TRBJ1-4	CASSPSPGSHNEKLFF	TGTGCCAGCAGCCCAAGCCCAGGTTCTCACAATGAAAAACTGTTTTTT
NA	NA	TRBV11-1	TRBJ2-2	CASSSQGRTGELFF	TGTGCCAGCAGCTCCCAGGGGCGCACCGGGGAGCTGTTTTTT
TRBD2	NA	TRBV28	TRBJ2-3	CASSRGTSGEDTQYF	TGTGCCAGCAGTCGAGGGACTAGCGGGGAAGATACGCAGTATTTT
NA	few	TRBV12-3/TRBV12-4	TRBJ2-5	CASTLAPRETQYF	TGTGCCAGCACCTTGGCTCCCCGGGAGACCCAGTACTTC
NA	NA	TRBV20-1	TRBJ2-1	CSARVLVGLATEQFF	TGCAGTGCTAGAGTCTTAGTCGGCTTGGCCACCGAGCAGTTCTTC
TRBD1	NA	TRBV12-3/TRBV12-4	TRBJ1-5	CASSRQGVNQPQHF	TGTGCCAGCAGTCGACAGGGAGTCAATCAGCCCCAGCATTTT
TRBD1	few	TRBV6-2/TRBV6-3	TRBJ2-7	CASSYPRDRVRYEQYF	TGTGCCAGCAGTTACCCGCGGGACAGGGTGAGGTACGAGCAGTACTTC
NA	medium-sized	TRBV27	TRBJ2-3	CASMGATDTQYF	TGTGCCAGCATGGGGGCCACAGATACGCAGTATTTT
NA	NA	TRBV24-1	TRBJ1-4	CATRQGAIEKLFF	TGTGCCACCAGACAAGGGGCCATTGAAAAACTGTTTTTT
TRBD2	NA	TRBV6-1	TRBJ2-1	CASSPGTSGPSEQFF	TGTGCCAGCAGTCCCGGGACTAGCGGGCCTAGTGAGCAGTTCTTC
NA	few	TRBV5-6	TRBJ2-5	CASSRPAVPQETQYF	TGTGCCAGCAGCCGGCCGGCCGTCCCCCAAGAGACCCAGTACTTC